This TCR beta chain derives from a study of response to subunit inactivated influenza vaccine. MiXCR, run by TCRdb on the RT-PCR reads, gives a single entry per CDR3 protein. Among hundreds of thousands of distinct CDR3 sequences listed, 14% were seen once. The CDR3 contains 15 residues. V was pared by 5 bases and J by 8 bases, with 11 bases of the junction left unmatched. From germline, CDR1 is SGHAT and CDR2 FQNNGV. The V call is TRBV11-2, the J call TRBJ1-4; 7 positions match TRBD1. The TCR sequence derives from a man aged 50-60 years who received an inactivated influenza vaccine. The sample consisted of PBMCs from blood, taken approximately 15 days before vaccination. The CDR3 DNA reads as TGTGCCAGCAGCACTTTTACAGGGGCCCGAGAAAAACTGTTTTTT. Translating it yields CASSTFTGAREKLFF. Using reference TRBV11-2 and TRBJ1-4 for the parts outside the CDR3, the full variable domain is EAGVAQSPRYKIIEKRQSVAFWCNPISGHATLYWYQQILGQGPKLLIQFQNNGVVDDSQLPKDRFSAERLKGVDSTLKIQPAKLEDSAVYLCASSTFTGAREKLFFGSGTQLSVL.